This T cell receptor (beta chain) was obtained from a study of blood T cell repertoires in COVID-19. Original processing notes: Amplification from reference gene primers served as the basis for estimated nucleated cell counts. Data came from immunoSEQ multiplex PCR; TCRdb stores just in-frame clones and leaves some out. V, J and clone size reflect that table, while D and trimming were determined from the DNA. The repertoire holds about 320,000 clones, with about 88% as singletons. As for this clone: This specimen includes other DNA sequences encoding the same CDR3.

Input material: PBMCs or T cells enriched from blood (not recorded which). The sequence was obtained from a man in his 60s who had recovered from COVID-19.

CDR3 DNA sequence: TGTGCCAGCAGCTCCCTTTACGAGCAGTACTTC. It specifies CASSSLYEQYF. The chain uses TRBV7-2 and TRBJ2-7; D call uncertain. This CDR3 comprises 11 residues. V was cut by 4 bases and J by 4 bases, with 5 bases left in between. The germline CDR1 and CDR2 sequences are SGHTA and FQGNSA.